The clone carrying this TCR beta chain was observed at least ten times. The antigen remains unidentified. The source of the sample is a study of regulatory T cells in long-lasting Graves disease. Described time point: newly diagnosed GD, antithyroid drugs for less than 3 months. Making the TCR library involved RNA that had been extracted from PBMCs. The EDTA tubes were filled with 7.5 to 9 milliliters of drawn peripheral blood. CDR3 regions were amplified by Arm-PCR using iRepertoire HTBI primers to build TCR beta libraries. MiXCR, applied by TCRdb to the multiplex PCR reads, yields one record per CDR3 protein. In the table there are about 380,000 distinct CDR3 sequences, 15% to 18% of which are singletons. Overall study results and limits: TCR diversity was lower in persistent Graves' patients (versus newly diagnosed ones). Samples came from peripheral blood alone, without thyroid tissue.

This TCR was recovered from a female donor with Graves disease. The sample in question was peripheral blood mononuclear cells (PBMCs), obtained at new diagnosis, from a patient treated with antithyroid drugs.

CDR3 sequence reads: CASSYTGNTEAFF. The CDR3 DNA sequence: TGTGCCAGCAGTTATACAGGGAACACTGAAGCTTTCTTT. The chain links TRBV27 to TRBJ1-1; the D gene is possibly TRBD1 (5 bases). Germline V gene sequence: CDR1 MNHEY, CDR2 SMNVEV (reference sequence). This CDR3 region has 13 residues. V dropped 4 bases and J dropped 1 base, with 7 bases sitting between them.